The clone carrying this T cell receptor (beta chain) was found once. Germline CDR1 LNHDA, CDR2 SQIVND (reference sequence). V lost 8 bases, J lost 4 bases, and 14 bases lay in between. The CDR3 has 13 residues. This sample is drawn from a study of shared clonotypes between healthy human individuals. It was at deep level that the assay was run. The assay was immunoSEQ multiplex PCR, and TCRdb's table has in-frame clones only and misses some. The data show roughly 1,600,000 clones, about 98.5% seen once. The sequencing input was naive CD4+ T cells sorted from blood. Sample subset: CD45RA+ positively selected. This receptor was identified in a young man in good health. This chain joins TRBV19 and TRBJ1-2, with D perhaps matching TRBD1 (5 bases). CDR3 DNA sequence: TGTGCCAGTCGGGACCGTACCATCTATGGCTACACCTTC. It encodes CASRDRTIYGYTF.